The next 18 T cell receptor beta chains were all read from a single sample in a study of CXCR3-negative and CXCR3-positive naive CD8 T cells. UMI labels and 5' RACE were used to prepare the TRB cDNA libraries. TCRdb re-called the 5' RACE reads; one entry per CDR3 protein, DNA not given. This listing includes 130,000 to 150,000 distinct CDR3 sequences. Study-level results: Naive cells with CXCR3 showed TRB CDR3s that were more hydrophobic than those in CXCR3-negative naive cells.

Their antigens remain unidentified. The sample comprised naive CXCR3+ CD8+ T cells from blood. Subset: CD45RO-CCR7+CD27+CD95- naive CD8+ T cells expressing CXCR3 (TNR3+). All receptors come from a human donor in good health. Some clones in this sample may be carry-over from other donors' samples.

The chain is built from TRBV5-6 and TRBJ2-1; TCRdb proposes TRBD2, but this gene call is untestable without DNA. Germline CDR1 is SGHDT and CDR2 is YYEEEE. The CDR3 length is 16 residues. The CDR3: CASSVIAGSSYNEQFF.

The rearrangement joins TRBV12-5 to TRBJ2-1. The CDR3 totals 13 residues. The germline V gene encodes CDR1 LGHNT and CDR2 FRNRAP. CDR3 loop: CASGRPPINEQFF.

The genes are TRBV14 and TRBJ2-7. This CDR3 is 16 amino acids long. Germline assignment: CDR1 SGHDN and CDR2 FVKESK. CDR3 sequence: CASSQGALGYSYEQYF.

This chain uses TRBV28 with TRBJ1-5; TCRdb gives TRBD1 as the D gene, but with no DNA this cannot be confirmed. The CDR3 spans 14 residues. Germline CDR1 is MDHEN and CDR2 is SYDVKM. The CDR3 spells CASSLWQGGQPQHF. The whole variable domain, filled in from reference TRBV28 and TRBJ1-5, reads DVKVTQSSRYLVKRTGEKVFLECVQDMDHENMFWYRQDPGLGLRLIYFSYDVKMKEKGDIPEGYSVSREKKERFSLILESASTNQTSMYLCASSLWQGGQPQHFGDGTRLSIL.

The chain has TRBV20-1 and TRBJ2-1; the D gene TCRdb calls, TRBD2, cannot be checked with no DNA. Germline-derived CDR1 and CDR2 are DFQATT and SNEGSKA (reference sequence). This CDR3 has 17 residues. The CDR3 sequence: CSARDYIGTSTYNEQFF.

The chain carries TRBV29-1 and TRBJ2-2. Germline V lookup: CDR1 SQVTM, CDR2 ANQGSEA. The CDR3 length is 12 residues. The CDR3 loop is CSVVAYAGELFF.

The gene calls are TRBV29-1 and TRBJ1-1. Germline V CDR1 and CDR2: SQVTM, ANQGSEA. The CDR3 extends over 14 amino acids. CDR3: CSVEDGRRNTEAFF.

The CDR3 sequence: CSARPTGRGLWGGGYTF. The rearrangement joins TRBV20-1 to TRBJ1-2. The CDR3 is 17 residues long. Germline CDR1 is DFQATT and CDR2 is SNEGSKA (reference sequence).

This chain links TRBV6-6 with TRBJ2-2; no DNA is available, so the TRBD1 call from TCRdb remains unchecked. The CDR3 length is 13 residues. Germline CDR1 reads MNHNY; CDR2 reads SVGAGI (reference sequence). The CDR3 reads CASQGGYTGELFF.

The rearrangement links TRBV19 to TRBJ2-1; with no DNA, the TCRdb D assignment of TRBD2 cannot be verified. This CDR3 is built from 17 residues. Germline V CDR1 and CDR2: LNHDA, SQIVND (reference sequence). The CDR3 here is CASSIEGLAGPYNEQFF.

The gene calls are TRBV7-6 and TRBJ1-1; TCRdb calls TRBD1, which cannot be checked without DNA. The CDR3 extends over 15 amino acids. The germline gives CDR1 SGHVS, CDR2 FNYEAQ. The CDR3 spells CASSLVAGENTEAFF.

This chain joins TRBV28 and TRBJ2-7; TCRdb gives TRBD2 as the D gene, but with no DNA this cannot be confirmed. Germline CDR1 reads MDHEN; CDR2 reads SYDVKM. CDR3 length: 16 residues. Here the CDR3 reads CASRPVWGDRSYEQYF.

The V call is TRBV7-9, the J call TRBJ1-5. The CDR3 has 12 amino acids. Germline CDR1 reads SEHNR; CDR2 reads FQNEAQ (reference sequence). CDR3 loop: CASTMGNQPQHF. Full variable domain (remainder filled in from reference TRBV7-9 and TRBJ1-5): DTGVSQNPRHKITKRGQNVTFRCDPISEHNRLYWYRQTLGQGPEFLTYFQNEAQLEKSRLLSDRFSAERPKGSFSTLEIQRTEQGDSAMYLCASTMGNQPQHFGDGTRLSIL.

The chain's CDR3 is CSVDRNYEQYF. The gene calls are TRBV29-1 and TRBJ2-7. The CDR3 extends over 11 amino acids. Germline lookup yields CDR1 SQVTM and CDR2 ANQGSEA.

The rearrangement links TRBV7-6 to TRBJ2-2; TCRdb's assignment of TRBD1 cannot be checked, as there is no DNA. The CDR3 is 16 amino acids. The germline CDR1 and CDR2 sequences are SGHVS and FNYEAQ. CDR3 residues: CASSLETGRYTGELFF.

The rearrangement links TRBV7-6 to TRBJ2-7; TCRdb's assignment of TRBD1 cannot be checked, as there is no DNA. Germline CDR1 is SGHVS and CDR2 is FNYEAQ. The CDR3 is 15 amino acids. CDR3 amino acids: CASIPGQGPTYEQYF.

The chain has TRBV20-1 and TRBJ2-7; the TRBD1 assignment by TCRdb is unverifiable without DNA. The CDR3 has 15 amino acids. Germline CDR1 reads DFQATT; CDR2 reads SNEGSKA (reference sequence). CDR3 region: CSARDSDRALFEQYF.

The rearrangement joins TRBV29-1 to TRBJ2-7; no DNA is available, so the TRBD1 call from TCRdb remains unchecked. The germline V gene encodes CDR1 SQVTM and CDR2 ANQGSEA. This CDR3 has 14 amino acids. The CDR3 sequence: CSVEGTGLADEQYF.